Listed below are T cell receptor beta chains from one sample, sequenced in a study of blood T cell repertoires in COVID-19. Sequencing was performed with immunoSEQ multiplex PCR; in TCRdb, only in-frame clones are kept and a portion is missing. This sample has fewer than 110,000 clones, with approximately 84% found just once. The material sequenced was peripheral blood. These receptors all come from a human donor in a cohort sampled during active or convalescent COVID-19. CDR3s include the opening cysteine and the closing phenylalanine or tryptophan. D genes are given only for firm matches. Part of the rows lack a size; the others show once, few, many or a class for expanded clones.

d_call: .; j_call: TRBJ1-3; v_call: TRBV5-1; clone_size: few; cdr3_length: 15; cdr3_aa: CASSLVSAPGNTIYF; cdr3_nt: TGCGCCAGCAGCTTGGTGTCAGCGCCTGGAAACACCATATATTTT
d_call: TRBD1; j_call: TRBJ1-6; v_call: TRBV9; clone_size: .; cdr3_length: 16; cdr3_aa: CASSERGTGGDSPLHF; cdr3_nt: TGTGCCAGCAGCGAGAGGGGGACAGGGGGAGATTCACCCCTCCACTTT
d_call: .; j_call: TRBJ2-5; v_call: TRBV7-6; clone_size: .; cdr3_length: 15; cdr3_aa: CASSLGTSTGKTQYF; cdr3_nt: TGTGCCAGCAGCTTAGGAACTAGCACCGGAAAGACCCAGTACTTC
d_call: .; j_call: TRBJ1-5; v_call: TRBV18; clone_size: .; cdr3_length: 15; cdr3_aa: CASSSEALANQPQHF; cdr3_nt: TGTGCCAGCTCTTCCGAGGCCCTAGCAAATCAGCCCCAGCATTTT
d_call: .; j_call: TRBJ1-2; v_call: TRBV6-1; clone_size: few; cdr3_length: 14; cdr3_aa: CASSEYAGDYGYTF; cdr3_nt: TGTGCCAGCAGTGAATATGCGGGGGACTATGGCTACACCTTC
d_call: TRBD1; j_call: TRBJ2-7; v_call: TRBV19; clone_size: .; cdr3_length: 15; cdr3_aa: CASSAGQDHSYEQYF; cdr3_nt: TGTGCCAGTAGTGCTGGACAGGACCATTCCTACGAGCAGTACTTC
d_call: TRBD1; j_call: TRBJ1-4; v_call: TRBV30; clone_size: .; cdr3_length: 13; cdr3_aa: CAWSRGQDEKLFF; cdr3_nt: TGTGCCTGGAGTAGGGGACAGGATGAAAAACTGTTTTTT
d_call: .; j_call: TRBJ2-7; v_call: TRBV29-1; clone_size: .; cdr3_length: 13; cdr3_aa: CSVGWAGSYEQYF; cdr3_nt: TGCAGCGTTGGTTGGGCAGGGTCCTACGAGCAATACTTC
d_call: .; j_call: TRBJ1-4; v_call: TRBV29-1; clone_size: .; cdr3_length: 13; cdr3_aa: CSVDTGHNEKLFF; cdr3_nt: TGCAGCGTCGATACAGGGCATAATGAAAAACTGTTTTTT
d_call: TRBD2; j_call: TRBJ2-3; v_call: TRBV5-4; clone_size: few; cdr3_length: 20; cdr3_aa: CASSFRASGGPAIGVDTQYF; cdr3_nt: TGTGCCAGCAGCTTCAGGGCTAGCGGGGGGCCTGCGATTGGTGTAGATACGCAGTATTTT